The rows below give T cell receptor beta chains drawn from one sample of a study of T cell clones after liver transplantation. Generated by immunoSEQ multiplex PCR, the TCRdb table keeps only in-frame clones and is missing some. The sample yields about 74,000 clones, approximately 80% seen once. The sample consisted of CD4+ T cells from blood, taken before liver transplant. The receptor set was obtained from a human donor who received a liver transplant. The CDR3 runs from the conserved cysteine through the conserved F or W. Expanded clones get a size class; other rows say once, few or many, or leave the size out.

V gene: TRBV5-1; clone size: -; CDR3 protein: CASSLVGSSYNEQFF
V gene: TRBV4-3; clone size: -; CDR3 protein: CASSQRVGRDYGYTF
V gene: TRBV10-3; clone size: -; CDR3 protein: CAISDRGNNQPQHF
V gene: TRBV7-8; clone size: -; CDR3 protein: CASSSELLGRGLGYEQYF
V gene: TRBV27; clone size: -; CDR3 protein: CASSLRPTPMNTEAFF
V gene: TRBV19; clone size: once; CDR3 protein: CASSSAGTGAGEQFF
V gene: TRBV5-6; clone size: -; CDR3 protein: CASSRQETQYF
V gene: TRBV10-1; clone size: -; CDR3 protein: CASSPQGAAEAFF
V gene: TRBV5-4; clone size: -; CDR3 protein: CASSLVTSGSADTQYF
V gene: TRBV28; clone size: -; CDR3 protein: CASSPHSGSNQPQHF
V gene: TRBV28; clone size: many; CDR3 protein: CASSPGNWWSPTYEQYF
V gene: TRBV5-4; clone size: -; CDR3 protein: CASSFGGSGPGSAFF
V gene: TRBV11-2; clone size: -; CDR3 protein: CASSTRQGGSGNTIYF
V gene: TRBV18; clone size: -; CDR3 protein: CASSLAGGNEKLFF
V gene: TRBV18; clone size: -; CDR3 protein: CASSPGVEKLFF
V gene: TRBV10-3; clone size: -; CDR3 protein: CAISKIETPEQYF
V gene: TRBV28; clone size: -; CDR3 protein: CASRLGQATYGYTF
V gene: TRBV7-9; clone size: -; CDR3 protein: CASSLLQENTEAFF
V gene: TRBV20-1; clone size: -; CDR3 protein: CSARLTGLQFF
V gene: TRBV5-1; clone size: -; CDR3 protein: CASRASTQGYGYTF
V gene: TRBV28; clone size: -; CDR3 protein: CASKGGQSNEKLFF
V gene: TRBV30; clone size: -; CDR3 protein: CAWSVNGGDTQYF
V gene: TRBV5-1; clone size: -; CDR3 protein: CASRPGTSNTGELFF
V gene: TRBV7-6; clone size: -; CDR3 protein: CASSLETDDGQFF
V gene: TRBV6-5; clone size: -; CDR3 protein: CASSYREYNEQFF
V gene: TRBV2; clone size: -; CDR3 protein: CASSRLAGGSSYNEQFF
V gene: TRBV2; clone size: -; CDR3 protein: CASRASGGTDTQYF
V gene: TRBV5-4; clone size: -; CDR3 protein: CASSFQGAYEQYF
V gene: TRBV27; clone size: -; CDR3 protein: CASSHRPLAEETQYF
V gene: TRBV5-4; clone size: -; CDR3 protein: CASSTRTSGLNEQFF
V gene: TRBV9; clone size: -; CDR3 protein: CASSPRGSGMDTQYF
V gene: TRBV7-2; clone size: -; CDR3 protein: CASSPLGGNEQYF
V gene: TRBV6-5; clone size: -; CDR3 protein: CASSDLHEQYF
V gene: TRBV14; clone size: -; CDR3 protein: CASSQRQGLGNEQFF
V gene: TRBV11-1; clone size: -; CDR3 protein: CASSPGQGALGEAFF
V gene: TRBV5-4; clone size: -; CDR3 protein: CASSRGTQNTEAFF
V gene: TRBV7-2; clone size: -; CDR3 protein: CASSLSGGVGTDTQYF
V gene: TRBV29-1; clone size: -; CDR3 protein: CSVPGLAGGFGTDTQYF
V gene: TRBV28; clone size: -; CDR3 protein: CASSSPVTGGEREKLFF
V gene: TRBV19; clone size: once; CDR3 protein: CASSIPRGLAKNIQYF
V gene: TRBV2; clone size: -; CDR3 protein: CASERDGSYEQYF
V gene: TRBV4-2; clone size: -; CDR3 protein: CASSLQTGGSYEQYF
V gene: TRBV27; clone size: once; CDR3 protein: CASSDPGHEQYF
V gene: TRBV11-3; clone size: few; CDR3 protein: CASSITGLPREQFF
V gene: TRBV9; clone size: -; CDR3 protein: CASSPSGFSYNEQFF
V gene: TRBV6-6; clone size: -; CDR3 protein: CASSYSGDRAFF
V gene: TRBV7-2; clone size: -; CDR3 protein: CASSLEASSTDTQYF
V gene: TRBV6-5; clone size: -; CDR3 protein: CASSKPPPWEKLFF
V gene: TRBV29-1; clone size: -; CDR3 protein: CSVRRGSQETQYF
V gene: TRBV25-1; clone size: -; CDR3 protein: CASSFTGLPGGYTF
V gene: TRBV30; clone size: -; CDR3 protein: CAWSVRQGLYF
V gene: TRBV18; clone size: -; CDR3 protein: CASSPSLETIKPQHF
V gene: TRBV15; clone size: -; CDR3 protein: CATRTSDYTGELFF
V gene: TRBV28; clone size: -; CDR3 protein: CASSFRLAGEETQYF
V gene: TRBV6-6; clone size: -; CDR3 protein: CASSLTQDRRYTF
V gene: TRBV2; clone size: -; CDR3 protein: CASRGDGLEEKLFF
V gene: TRBV19; clone size: -; CDR3 protein: CASSIRLAGSSDTGELFF